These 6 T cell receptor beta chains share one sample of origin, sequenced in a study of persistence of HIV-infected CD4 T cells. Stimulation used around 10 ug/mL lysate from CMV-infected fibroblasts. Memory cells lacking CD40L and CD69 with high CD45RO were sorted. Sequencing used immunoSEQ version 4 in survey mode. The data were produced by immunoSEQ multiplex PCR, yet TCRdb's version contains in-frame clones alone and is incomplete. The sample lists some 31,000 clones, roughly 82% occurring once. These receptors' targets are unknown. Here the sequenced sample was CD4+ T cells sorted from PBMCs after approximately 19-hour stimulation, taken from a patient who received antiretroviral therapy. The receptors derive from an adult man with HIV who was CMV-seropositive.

CDR3 in DNA: TGTGCCAGCTCACAACTAGCGGGGGGCAACAATGAGCAGTTCTTC. It codes for CASSQLAGGNNEQFF. The chain uses TRBV18 and TRBJ2-1; 12 bases fit TRBD2. V trimming: 4 bases; J trimming: 5 bases; junction bases outside the gene matches: 3. Germline V lookup: CDR1 KGHSH, CDR2 LQKENI. This CDR3 has 15 residues.

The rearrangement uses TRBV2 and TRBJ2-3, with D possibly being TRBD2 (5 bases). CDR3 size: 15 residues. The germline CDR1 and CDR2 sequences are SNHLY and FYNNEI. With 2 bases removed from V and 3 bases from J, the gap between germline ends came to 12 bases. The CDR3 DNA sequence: TGTGCCAGCAGTGAAACCGGGATAGGAACAGATACGCAGTATTTT. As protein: CASSETGIGTDTQYF.

CDR3 DNA sequence: TGCGCCAGCAGCCATGTGATCCCCCAGGGAGAGGGGGCCAACGTCCTGACTTTC. It encodes CASSHVIPQGEGANVLTF. This chain connects TRBV4-1 to TRBJ2-6; D could derive from TRBD1 or TRBD2 (5 bases each). Per germline, CDR1 MGHRA and CDR2 YSYEKL. This CDR3 contains 18 residues. Trimming pared 3 bases from V and 4 bases from J, leaving 19 bases between.

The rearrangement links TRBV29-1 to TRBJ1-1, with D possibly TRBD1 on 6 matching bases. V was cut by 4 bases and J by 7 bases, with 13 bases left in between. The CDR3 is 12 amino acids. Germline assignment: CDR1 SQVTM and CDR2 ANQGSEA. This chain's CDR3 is CSVVSGTSEAFF. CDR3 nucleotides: TGCAGCGTTGTTTCCGGGACAAGTGAAGCTTTCTTT. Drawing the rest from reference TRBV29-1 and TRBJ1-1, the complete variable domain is SAVISQKPSRDICQRGTSLTIQCQVDSQVTMMFWYRQQPGQSLTLIATANQGSEATYESGFVIDKFPISRPNLTFSTLTVSNMSPEDSSIYLCSVVSGTSEAFFGQGTRLTVV.

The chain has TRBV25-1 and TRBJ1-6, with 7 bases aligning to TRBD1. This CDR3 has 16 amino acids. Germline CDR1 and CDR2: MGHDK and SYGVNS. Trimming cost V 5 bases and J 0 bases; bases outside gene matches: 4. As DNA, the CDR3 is TGTGCCAGCAGTCAGGGGGGCCTCTCCTATAATTCACCCCTCCACTTT. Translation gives CASSQGGLSYNSPLHF.

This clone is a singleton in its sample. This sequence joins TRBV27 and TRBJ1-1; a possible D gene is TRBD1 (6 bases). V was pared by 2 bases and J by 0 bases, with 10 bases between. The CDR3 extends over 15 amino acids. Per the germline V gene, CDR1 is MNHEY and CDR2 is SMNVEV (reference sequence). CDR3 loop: CASSLRSGVNTEAFF. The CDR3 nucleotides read TGTGCCAGCAGTTTAAGGTCAGGGGTGAACACTGAAGCTTTCTTT.